The entry that follows covers one T cell receptor beta chain sequence. Its antigen is undetermined. The record originates from a study of OX40 agonist ivuxolimab in advanced cancers. Germline V CDR1 and CDR2: SGHTA, FQGNSA. The CDR3 is made up of 16 amino acids. The V and J ends lost 1 base and 0 bases, in that order; junction bases with no gene match: 4. Using immunoSEQ multiplex PCR, the repertoire was profiled, and TCRdb retains in-frame clones only, with some absent. The sample holds about 64,000 clones, over 80% seen once. Study-level findings and limits: No antigen was identified for the clonally expanded peripheral T cells. Expanded clones belonging to CD8+ T cells outnumbered, on average, those of CD4+. Patients with a partial response at 0.1-3.0 mg/kg had among the lowest clonal expansion.

Specimen: CD4+ or CD8+ T cells sorted from blood, collected in a trial of the OX40 agonist ivuxolimab. The clonotype originates from an adult with an advanced solid tumor such as melanoma, head and neck, liver or kidney cancer. The genes are TRBV7-2 and TRBJ2-7; 9 nucleotides match TRBD1. The CDR3 is CASSLVGTGSSYEQYF. The CDR3 region has the DNA TGTGCCAGCAGCTTAGTGGGGACAGGGTCCTCCTACGAGCAGTACTTC. The variable domain in full, completed from reference TRBV7-2 and TRBJ2-7, reads GAGVSQSPSNKVTEKGKDVELRCDPISGHTALYWYRQSLGQGLEFLIYFQGNSAPDKSGLPSDRFSAERTGGSVSTLTIQRTQQEDSAVYLCASSLVGTGSSYEQYFGPGTRLTVT.